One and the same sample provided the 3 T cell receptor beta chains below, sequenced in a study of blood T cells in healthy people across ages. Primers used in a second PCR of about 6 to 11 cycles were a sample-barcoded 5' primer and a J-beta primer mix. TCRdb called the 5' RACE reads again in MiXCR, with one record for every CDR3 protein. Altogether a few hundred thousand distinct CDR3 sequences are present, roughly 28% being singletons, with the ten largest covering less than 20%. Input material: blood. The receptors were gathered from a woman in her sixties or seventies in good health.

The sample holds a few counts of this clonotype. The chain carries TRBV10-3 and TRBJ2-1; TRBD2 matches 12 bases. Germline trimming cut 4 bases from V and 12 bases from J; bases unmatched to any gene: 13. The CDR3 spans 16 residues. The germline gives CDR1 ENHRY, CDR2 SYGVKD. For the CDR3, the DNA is TGTGCCATCAGTGGCAAGCTAGCGGGGGGGCCAGATGGGCAGTTCTTC. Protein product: CAISGKLAGGPDGQFF.

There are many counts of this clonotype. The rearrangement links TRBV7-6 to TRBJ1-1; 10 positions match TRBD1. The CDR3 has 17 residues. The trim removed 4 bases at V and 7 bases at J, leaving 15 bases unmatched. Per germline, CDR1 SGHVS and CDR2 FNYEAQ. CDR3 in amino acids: CASSSKARGQGSVEAFF. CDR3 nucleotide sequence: TGTGCCAGCAGCTCAAAAGCGAGGGGACAGGGGTCGGTTGAAGCTTTCTTT. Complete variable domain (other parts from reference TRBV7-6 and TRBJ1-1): GAGVSQSPRYKVTKRGQDVALRCDPISGHVSLYWYRQALGQGPEFLTYFNYEAQQDKSGLPNDRFSAERPEGSISTLTIQRTEQRDSAMYRCASSSKARGQGSVEAFFGQGTRLTVV.

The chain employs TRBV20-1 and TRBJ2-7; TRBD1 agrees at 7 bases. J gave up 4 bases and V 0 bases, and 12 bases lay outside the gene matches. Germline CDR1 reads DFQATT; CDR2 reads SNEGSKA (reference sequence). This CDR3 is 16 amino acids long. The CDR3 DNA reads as TGCAGTGCTAGAGACTTAACAGGGGATTCGCTTTACGAGCAGTACTTC. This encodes CSARDLTGDSLYEQYF.